The sequence of this T cell receptor beta chain was determined in a study of T cells in Graves' hyperthyroidism and ophthalmopathy. If no ophthalmopathy progression occurred within 18 months, Graves' hyperthyroidism was stable. This clonotype turned up a few times. Its cognate antigen is unknown. Study conclusions and caveats: Progression to ophthalmopathy was predicted a median of about 6.6 months early. Through a model of 13 V-J features, ophthalmopathy was separated from stable hyperthyroidism.

The germline gives CDR1 SNHLY, CDR2 FYNNEI. V lost 7 bases, J lost 1 base, and 16 bases lay in between. This CDR3 spans 16 amino acids. The source material, RNA transcripts, was used to amplify TCR beta CDR3 regions. The primer set for the first-round RT-PCR of the TCR CDR3 was HTBI. TCRdb recomputed calls from the multiplex PCR reads with MiXCR, one row per CDR3 protein. The sample lists 300,000 to 400,000 distinct CDR3 sequences; approximately 14% were seen once. V usage is TRBV2 and J usage is TRBJ1-4; maybe TRBD1 (6 bases). Sequencing used blood. This clonotype was sampled from a woman in her sixties with Graves' hyperthyroidism. In nucleotides, the CDR3 is TGTGCCAGCAACGTCGACAGGAGAGGAACTAATGAAAAACTGTTTTTT. Its protein product is CASNVDRRGTNEKLFF. Based on the CDR3 plus reference TRBV2 and TRBJ1-4, the full variable domain is EPEVTQTPSHQVTQMGQEVILRCVPISNHLYFYWYRQILGQKVEFLVSFYNNEISEKSEIFDDQFSVERPDGSNFTLKIRSTKLEDSAMYFCASNVDRRGTNEKLFFGSGTQLSVL.